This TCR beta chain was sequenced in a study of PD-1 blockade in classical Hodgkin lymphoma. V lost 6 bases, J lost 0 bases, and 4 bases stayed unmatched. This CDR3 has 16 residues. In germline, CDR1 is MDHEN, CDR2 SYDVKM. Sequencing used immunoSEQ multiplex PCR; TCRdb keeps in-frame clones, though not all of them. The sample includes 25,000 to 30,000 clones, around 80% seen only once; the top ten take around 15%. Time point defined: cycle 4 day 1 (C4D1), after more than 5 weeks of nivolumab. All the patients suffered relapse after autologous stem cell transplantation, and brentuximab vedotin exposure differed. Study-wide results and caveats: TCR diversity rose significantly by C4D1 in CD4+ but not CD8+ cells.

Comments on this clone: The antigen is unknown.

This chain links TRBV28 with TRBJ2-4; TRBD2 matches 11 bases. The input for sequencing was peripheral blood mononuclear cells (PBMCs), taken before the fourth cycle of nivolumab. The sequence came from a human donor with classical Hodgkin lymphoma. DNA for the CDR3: TGTGCCAGCAGCCTTGGACTAGCGGGAGCCAAAAACATTCAGTACTTC. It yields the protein CASSLGLAGAKNIQYF.